One and the same sample provided the 31 T cell receptor beta chains below, sequenced in a study of cytomegalovirus exposure and HLA in healthy donors. Some clones are missing from TCRdb's copy, which holds only in-frame ones; the method was immunoSEQ multiplex PCR. Among 190,000 or so clones listed, roughly 88% were seen once. Sequenced sample: PBMCs. The receptors were sampled from a woman aged 25-40 years in good health and CMV-seropositive.

The chain couples TRBV2 to TRBJ1-3, with TRBD1 identical over 9 bases. This CDR3 comprises 15 residues. Looked up from germline, CDR1 is SNHLY and CDR2 is FYNNEI. The junction had 5 bases not matched to a gene; V was cut back by 4 bases and J by 4 bases. CDR3 loop: CASSALQGAGNTIYF. The CDR3, as DNA: TGTGCCAGCAGTGCGTTACAGGGGGCGGGAAACACCATATATTTT. Using reference TRBV2 and TRBJ1-3 for the parts outside the CDR3, the full variable domain is EPEVTQTPSHQVTQMGQEVILRCVPISNHLYFYWYRQILGQKVEFLVSFYNNEISEKSEIFDDQFSVERPDGSNFTLKIRSTKLEDSAMYFCASSALQGAGNTIYFGEGSWLTVV.

The chain recombines TRBV6-5 with TRBJ2-7; 7 positions match TRBD1. The CDR3 runs to 16 residues. Germline V gives CDR1 MNHEY, CDR2 SVGAGI. With 0 bases clipped from V and 2 bases from J, the junction kept 7 bases outside the gene matches. In nucleotides, the CDR3 is TGTGCCAGCAGTTACTCGAGGGACAGTGCGACCTACGAGCAGTACTTC. Protein sequence: CASSYSRDSATYEQYF.

The V and J genes are TRBV30 and TRBJ1-2, with D maybe TRBD1 (5 bases). The germline CDR1 and CDR2 sequences are GTSNPN and SVGIG (reference sequence). V gave up 3 bases and J gave up 0 bases, with 14 bases separating them. CDR3 length: 15 amino acids. The CDR3 DNA reads as TGTGCCTGGAGCAGCACAGGCTATACTAACTATGGCTACACCTTC. Translated: CAWSSTGYTNYGYTF.

The rearrangement links TRBV7-2 to TRBJ2-7, with D maybe TRBD2 (6 bases). V was cut by 5 bases and J by 4 bases, with 12 bases left in between. Germline V gene data show CDR1 as SGHTA and CDR2 as FQGNSA. This CDR3 is built from 13 residues. In DNA form, the CDR3 reads TGTGCCAGCAGCGCCTCCGGGGGATACGAGCAGTACTTC. This sequence encodes CASSASGGYEQYF.

The rearrangement links TRBV28 to TRBJ1-2, with D possibly TRBD1 on 5 matching bases. Trimming pared 6 bases from V and 8 bases from J, leaving 16 bases between. The CDR3 spans 13 residues. The germline V gene encodes CDR1 MDHEN and CDR2 SYDVKM. This CDR3 is CASSEPGYYGYTF. The CDR3 DNA is TGTGCCAGCAGCGAGCCAGGGTATTACGGCTACACCTTC.

The CDR3 sequence: CSAQGQVTEAFF. CDR3 DNA: TGCAGCGCCCAGGGGCAGGTAACTGAAGCTTTCTTT. This chain links TRBV29-1 with TRBJ1-1, with D possibly being TRBD1 (6 bases). CDR1 and CDR2 (germline): SQVTM, ANQGSEA. Trimming stripped 7 bases from V and 5 bases from J, with 14 bases between. The CDR3 spans 12 residues. Using reference TRBV29-1 and TRBJ1-1 for the parts outside the CDR3, the full variable domain is SAVISQKPSRDICQRGTSLTIQCQVDSQVTMMFWYRQQPGQSLTLIATANQGSEATYESGFVIDKFPISRPNLTFSTLTVSNMSPEDSSIYLCSAQGQVTEAFFGQGTRLTVV.

The chain has TRBV28 and TRBJ1-2; TRBD1 matches 8 bases. Germline CDR1 is MDHEN and CDR2 is SYDVKM. This CDR3 spans 12 amino acids. The CDR3 nucleotides are TGTGCAACTACAACAGGGGGGGATGGCTACACCTTC. Its protein product is CATTTGGDGYTF.

In its sample, this clone was seen a few times. V is TRBV19 and J is TRBJ1-1; 7 bases are a match to TRBD1. Germline CDR1 LNHDA, CDR2 SQIVND (reference sequence). V lost 5 bases and J lost 0; bases outside the gene matches: 15. The CDR3 has 18 residues. The CDR3 nucleotides are TGTGCCAGTAGTCAAACGGGACAGCCAACACGAATGAACACTGAAGCTTTCTTT. Its translation: CASSQTGQPTRMNTEAFF.

The rearrangement links TRBV5-5 to TRBJ2-7, with D maybe TRBD1 (6 bases). The CDR3 is 15 residues long. The V and J ends lost 0 bases and 6 bases respectively, with 16 bases between them. Germline values: CDR1 SGHKS, CDR2 YYEKEE (reference sequence). The CDR3 region is CASSLDRALPGEQYF. The DNA for the CDR3 is TGTGCCAGCAGCTTGGACAGGGCGCTTCCGGGCGAGCAGTACTTC. The full variable domain, with the rest looked up from reference TRBV5-5 and TRBJ2-7, is DAGVTQSPTHLIKTRGQQVTLRCSPISGHKSVSWYQQVLGQGPQFIFQYYEKEERGRGNFPDRFSARQFPNYSSELNVNALLLGDSALYLCASSLDRALPGEQYFGPGTRLTVT.

The chain uses TRBV27 and TRBJ1-5, with 10 bases identical to TRBD1. The CDR3 length is 14 residues. The germline gives CDR1 MNHEY, CDR2 SMNVEV (reference sequence). After removal of 6 bases from V and 5 bases from J, the junction contained 4 bases not matched to a gene. The CDR3 is CASSPGQGHQPQHF. The CDR3 DNA reads as TGTGCCAGCAGCCCGGGACAGGGGCATCAGCCCCAGCATTTT.

V and J are TRBV28 and TRBJ2-7; 14 bases line up with TRBD2. The CDR3 consists of 15 residues. Germline CDR1 MDHEN, CDR2 SYDVKM. The V and J ends lost 5 bases and 3 bases, in that order; junction bases with no gene match: 3. The CDR3 spells CASSPGTSGSYEQYF. The CDR3 coding sequence is TGTGCCAGCAGTCCGGGGACTAGCGGGAGCTACGAGCAGTACTTC. Looking up the rest from reference TRBV28 and TRBJ2-7 gives the full variable domain: DVKVTQSSRYLVKRTGEKVFLECVQDMDHENMFWYRQDPGLGLRLIYFSYDVKMKEKGDIPEGYSVSREKKERFSLILESASTNQTSMYLCASSPGTSGSYEQYFGPGTRLTVT.

The rearrangement uses TRBV6-1 and TRBJ1-5; 7 bases match TRBD1. The V gene end was trimmed by 7 bases and the J gene end by 5 bases; junction bases not matched to a gene: 8. The CDR3 length is 14 residues. From germline, CDR1 is MNHNS and CDR2 SASEGT. The CDR3 DNA is TGTGCCAGCAAGCTCGACAGGGATTATCAGCCCCAGCATTTT. Translated, it gives CASKLDRDYQPQHF.

J is TRBJ1-2 and V is TRBV29-1; TRBD1 agrees at 12 bases. Germline V CDR1 and CDR2: SQVTM, ANQGSEA. With V trimmed by 1 base and J by 4 bases, 22 bases remained unmatched. The CDR3 runs to 21 residues. Here the CDR3 DNA reads TGCAGCGTTGAAGCCTCACCGGGACAGGGGGCGCGGAGGGCCGGCGGCTATGGCTACACCTTC. Its translation is CSVEASPGQGARRAGGYGYTF.

This chain joins TRBV5-1 and TRBJ2-1, with 7 bases matching TRBD2. Germline loops: CDR1 SGHRS, CDR2 YFSETQ. The CDR3 loop spans 15 amino acids. V was clipped by 3 bases and J by 6 bases; unmatched bases: 9. The CDR3 nucleotides are TGCGCCAGCAGCTCCACTAGCGTCCCAGGCAATGAGCAGTTCTTC. Translated, it gives CASSSTSVPGNEQFF.

In its sample, this clone was seen a few times. The rearrangement uses TRBV30 and TRBJ2-7; D gene unclear. The length of the CDR3 is 12 residues. CDR1 is GTSNPN, CDR2 SVGIG, per germline (reference sequence). V was shortened by 1 base and J by 2 bases, with 6 bases between the two germline ends. The CDR3, as DNA: TGTGCCTGGAGTGGCGGAACCTACGAGCAGTACTTC. This translates into CAWSGGTYEQYF.

V usage is TRBV6-1 and J usage is TRBJ2-7, with D tentatively TRBD2 (6 bases). CDR3 size: 13 residues. V lost 4 bases and J lost 6, with 13 bases in between. Germline CDR1 and CDR2: MNHNS and SASEGT. The CDR3 sequence: CASSADGGFEQYF. CDR3 nucleotides: TGTGCCAGCAGTGCGGACGGGGGTTTCGAGCAGTACTTC.

The rearrangement joins TRBV28 to TRBJ1-1; D may be TRBD1 (5 bases). Trimming removed 7 bases from V and 4 bases from J, with 16 bases in between. The CDR3 runs 14 residues. The V gene's germline CDR1 is MDHEN and CDR2 SYDVKM. CDR3 sequence (DNA): TGTGCCAGCACAACGGGGGGGATCCTCACTGAAGCTTTCTTT. Its translation is CASTTGGILTEAFF.

The chain links TRBV7-2 to TRBJ2-5, with D possibly being TRBD2 (6 bases). The germline V gene encodes CDR1 SGHTA and CDR2 FQGNSA. This CDR3 has 14 amino acids. The ends were cut back, 3 bases at V and 4 bases at J, with 12 bases in the middle. The CDR3 region has the DNA TGTGCCAGCAGCTTGGGGCCGGGACTAGAGACCCAGTACTTC. It codes for CASSLGPGLETQYF.

The sample holds one count of this clone. The chain uses TRBV7-3 and TRBJ1-2; TRBD1 is a possible D gene (5 bases). Trimming left V 5 bases short and J 0 bases short, with 16 bases between. This CDR3 contains 16 residues. Germline V CDR1 and CDR2: SGHTA, FQGTGA. DNA of the CDR3: TGTGCCAGCAGCCCACTCGGTGTGGGGCCTAACTATGGCTACACCTTC. This sequence encodes CASSPLGVGPNYGYTF.

This clone has just a few counts. This chain links TRBV5-1 with TRBJ2-7; the D is unclear. Germline-derived CDR1 and CDR2 are SGHRS and YFSETQ. V was cut by 0 bases and J by 7 bases, with 14 bases left in between. CDR3 length: 14 amino acids. The CDR3 sequence: CASSLESSAGEQYF. The CDR3 bases are TGCGCCAGCAGCTTGGAGAGTTCGGCAGGTGAGCAGTACTTC.

This chain links TRBV7-2 with TRBJ1-1; 10 nucleotides line up with TRBD1. The junction had 6 bases not matched to a gene; V was cut back by 1 base and J by 1 base. Per germline, CDR1 SGHTA and CDR2 FQGNSA. The CDR3 runs 17 residues. The CDR3 DNA reads TGTGCCAGCAGCTTAGTGGGACAGGGGCCCCAGAACACTGAAGCTTTCTTT. Translating it yields CASSLVGQGPQNTEAFF.

The rearrangement joins TRBV2 to TRBJ1-1; maybe TRBD1 (5 bases). The CDR3 runs 16 residues. V was pared by 3 bases and J by 4 bases, with 18 bases between. Germline lookup yields CDR1 SNHLY and CDR2 FYNNEI. For the CDR3, the DNA is TGTGCCAGCAGTGACGGGGGTCCTGATAGGGGCACTGAAGCTTTCTTT. Amino acids: CASSDGGPDRGTEAFF.

The sample holds a few counts of this clone. The chain is built from TRBV28 and TRBJ2-7; 7 bases align to TRBD1. Germline assignment: CDR1 MDHEN and CDR2 SYDVKM. V lost 5 bases, J lost 3 bases, and 10 bases stayed unmatched. CDR3 length: 15 amino acids. The CDR3, as DNA: TGTGCCAGCAGTGTACCTGGACAGGATAACTACGAGCAGTACTTC. The encoded protein is CASSVPGQDNYEQYF.

This chain connects TRBV7-9 to TRBJ2-7; the D gene is possibly TRBD1 (5 bases). The germline gives CDR1 SEHNR, CDR2 FQNEAQ (reference sequence). V lost 5 bases and J 2 bases, leaving 16 bases between the germline ends. The CDR3 sequence is 15 residues long. CDR3 DNA sequence: TGTGCCAGCAGCAAACAGGATGGGGATGCCTACGAGCAGTACTTC. This codes for CASSKQDGDAYEQYF.

The gene calls are TRBV7-6 and TRBJ2-1; TRBD2 aligns across 13 bases. The length of the CDR3 is 15 residues. Looked up from germline, CDR1 is SGHVS and CDR2 is FNYEAQ. Unmatched junction bases numbered 5, after V lost 5 bases and J lost 7 bases. CDR3 nucleotides: TGTGCCAGCAGCCGCCTACTAGCGGGAGGGAATGAGCAGTTCTTC. It encodes CASSRLLAGGNEQFF.

The chain joins TRBV20-1 to TRBJ1-2; 7 bases agree with TRBD1. Germline-derived CDR1 and CDR2 are DFQATT and SNEGSKA (reference sequence). The trim removed 4 bases at V and 8 bases at J, leaving 4 bases unmatched. The CDR3 contains 11 residues. This chain's CDR3 is CSAIQGSGYTF. CDR3 coding DNA: TGCAGTGCTATACAGGGGAGCGGCTACACCTTC.

About this clone: Within the sample, other DNA sequences also encode this same CDR3. The rearrangement links TRBV6-5 to TRBJ1-1; maybe TRBD1 (6 bases). The CDR3 sequence is 15 residues long. V gave up 4 bases and J gave up 0 bases, with 12 bases separating them. Germline CDR1 reads MNHEY; CDR2 reads SVGAGI. Here the CDR3 DNA reads TGTGCCAGCAGTTCCCTCGACAGGATGAACACTGAAGCTTTCTTT. Translated: CASSSLDRMNTEAFF.

This clone was seen a few times. V and J are TRBV13 and TRBJ2-1; 9 bases are shared with TRBD1. The CDR3 extends over 15 amino acids. V was pared by 0 bases and J by 11 bases, with 8 bases of the junction left unmatched. From germline, CDR1 is PRHDT and CDR2 FYEKMQ (reference sequence). The CDR3 loop reads CASSLGGQGRNKQFF. CDR3 sequence (DNA): TGTGCCAGCAGCTTAGGGGGACAGGGTCGTAATAAGCAGTTCTTC.

A few counts support this clone. V usage is TRBV5-5 and J usage is TRBJ2-7, with no clear D. V lost 0 bases, J lost 1 base, and 8 bases lay in between. There are 14 residues in the CDR3. Per the germline V gene, CDR1 is SGHKS and CDR2 is YYEKEE (reference sequence). CDR3 region: CASSLDSFSYEQYF. The DNA of the CDR3 is TGTGCCAGCAGCTTGGACAGCTTTTCCTACGAGCAGTACTTC. Full variable domain (missing parts from reference TRBV5-5 and TRBJ2-7): DAGVTQSPTHLIKTRGQQVTLRCSPISGHKSVSWYQQVLGQGPQFIFQYYEKEERGRGNFPDRFSARQFPNYSSELNVNALLLGDSALYLCASSLDSFSYEQYFGPGTRLTVT.

This clone was recorded only once. The rearrangement links TRBV18 to TRBJ2-2; TRBD2 aligns across 12 bases. V dropped 3 bases and J dropped 5; count of bases not matched to a gene: 4. In germline, CDR1 is KGHSH, CDR2 LQKENI. The CDR3 runs 16 residues. The chain's CDR3 is CASSPTSGRNTGELFF. The DNA of the CDR3 is TGTGCCAGCTCACCGACTAGCGGGAGAAATACCGGGGAGCTGTTTTTT.

V and J are TRBV5-1 and TRBJ2-3; D remains unclear. Germline assignment: CDR1 SGHRS and CDR2 YFSETQ. V shed 3 bases and J shed 4 bases, with 18 bases lying between them. This CDR3 has 16 amino acids. The CDR3 reads CASSSGTASVADTQYF. CDR3 sequence (DNA): TGCGCCAGCAGCTCCGGTACTGCGAGCGTCGCAGATACGCAGTATTTT. The full variable domain, its missing parts supplied by reference TRBV5-1 and TRBJ2-3, is KAGVTQTPRYLIKTRGQQVTLSCSPISGHRSVSWYQQTPGQGLQFLFEYFSETQRNKGNFPGRFSGRQFSNSRSEMNVSTLELGDSALYLCASSSGTASVADTQYFGPGTRLTVL.